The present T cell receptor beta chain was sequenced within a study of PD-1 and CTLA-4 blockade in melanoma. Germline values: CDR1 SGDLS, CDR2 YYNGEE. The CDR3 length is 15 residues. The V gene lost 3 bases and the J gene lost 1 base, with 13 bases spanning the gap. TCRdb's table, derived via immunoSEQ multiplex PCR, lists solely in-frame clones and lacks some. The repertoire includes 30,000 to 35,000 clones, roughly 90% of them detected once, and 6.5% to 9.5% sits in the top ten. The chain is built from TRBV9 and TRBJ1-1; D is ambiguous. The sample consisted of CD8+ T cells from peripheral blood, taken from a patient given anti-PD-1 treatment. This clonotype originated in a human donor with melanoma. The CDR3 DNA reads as TGTGCCAGCAGCGCCCCGGGAGATTGGAACACTGAAGCTTTCTTT. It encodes CASSAPGDWNTEAFF.